One sample yielded the 20 T cell receptor beta chains listed below, sequenced in a study of T-cell reconstitution after alpha-beta-depleted transplantation in children (dated by TCRdb to the mid-2010s). Read against the paper, the sample's treatment or condition label means: allogeneic hematopoietic cell transplantation with graft depleted of TCRalphabeta T cells and CD19 B cells. Library preparation employed PCR. The sequencing machine was an Illumina HiSeq 2500. TCR libraries were prepared with molecular barcoding, using unique molecular identifiers to normalize TCRbeta repertoire quantification. TCRdb reran the public reads through fastp at Q25 and MiXCR, keeping productive beta chains. Each CDR3 protein gets just one entry, which takes the most common genes and DNA from the rows behind it. The sample yields around 700,000 distinct CDR3 sequences; approximately 14% were counted once. In total, the top ten clones hold 0.79% of the sample.

The source was PBMCs, collected before TCRalphabeta/CD19-depleted stem cell transplant. Receptors were obtained from a girl aged 2 to 10 with congenital amegakaryocytic thrombocytopenia, due to receive a stem cell transplant.

The chain combines TRBV10-3 with TRBJ2-7, with 9 nucleotides matching TRBD2. Unmatched junction bases numbered 2, after V lost 4 bases and J lost 4 bases. Per germline, CDR1 ENHRY and CDR2 SYGVKD. The CDR3 spans 13 residues. This chain's CDR3 is CAISGSGSYEQYF. CDR3 DNA sequence: TGTGCCATCAGTGGTAGCGGGAGTTACGAGCAGTACTTC.

The genes are TRBV5-1 and TRBJ2-3, with 9 nucleotides matching TRBD1. J was trimmed by 5 bases and V by 0 bases; bases with no gene match: 7. There are 16 residues in the CDR3. The germline V gene encodes CDR1 SGHRS and CDR2 YFSETQ. CDR3 coding DNA: TGCGCCAGCAGCTTGGCCTCGGGACAGGGCGGAGATACGCAGTATTTT. Translated: CASSLASGQGGDTQYF. Using reference TRBV5-1 and TRBJ2-3 for the parts outside the CDR3, the full variable domain is KAGVTQTPRYLIKTRGQQVTLSCSPISGHRSVSWYQQTPGQGLQFLFEYFSETQRNKGNFPGRFSGRQFSNSRSEMNVSTLELGDSALYLCASSLASGQGGDTQYFGPGTRLTVL.

The sample holds many counts of this clonotype. This chain uses TRBV11-1 with TRBJ2-3; 13 bases agree with TRBD2. CDR3 length: 18 residues. Germline lookup yields CDR1 SGHAT and CDR2 FQDESV (reference sequence). Losses at the gene ends were 6 bases for V and 2 bases for J; bases not matched to a gene: 11. CDR3: CASRLPLGLAGDTDTQYF. Here the CDR3 DNA reads TGTGCCAGCAGACTACCTCTTGGACTAGCGGGAGACACAGATACGCAGTATTTT.

This clonotype has a count of ten or more. The DNA of the CDR3 is TGTGCCAGTAGTGACTTCCGCGAGCAGTTCTTC. It translates to CASSDFREQFF. The gene calls are TRBV19 and TRBJ2-1; D call uncertain. Trimming left V 5 bases short and J 10 bases short, with 9 bases between. The CDR3 is 11 amino acids. Germline V gene lookup returns CDR1 LNHDA and CDR2 SQIVND (reference sequence).

The table lists this clonotype with many counts. The J gene is TRBJ2-1, the V gene TRBV29-1; D not resolved. Germline CDR1 and CDR2: SQVTM and ANQGSEA. The V end was cut by 7 bases, the J end by 3 bases, with 19 bases between. This CDR3 has 15 residues. The CDR3 here is CSAPGPKRFYNEQFF. The DNA for the CDR3 is TGCAGCGCACCCGGACCGAAGCGATTCTACAATGAGCAGTTCTTC.

The chain combines TRBV29-1 with TRBJ1-4; 8 bases map to TRBD1. The germline gives CDR1 SQVTM, CDR2 ANQGSEA. After removal of 7 bases from V and 10 bases from J, the junction contained 11 bases not matched to a gene. The CDR3 covers 13 residues. The DNA of the CDR3 is TGCAGCGCCGGATCGGACAGGGTCGGAAAACTGTTTTTT. Amino acids: CSAGSDRVGKLFF.

Many counts were recorded for this clonotype. V and J are TRBV19 and TRBJ2-2; perhaps TRBD2 as D (5 bases). Germline-derived CDR1 and CDR2 are LNHDA and SQIVND (reference sequence). The CDR3 consists of 13 residues. V dropped 6 bases and J dropped 7 bases, with 12 bases sitting between them. The CDR3 region has the DNA TGTGCCAGTAGACCCGGAGGCGGCGGGGAGCTGTTTTTT. As protein: CASRPGGGGELFF. Supplemented by reference TRBV19 and TRBJ2-2, the full variable domain reads DGGITQSPKYLFRKEGQNVTLSCEQNLNHDAMYWYRQDPGQGLRLIYYSQIVNDFQKGDIAEGYSVSREKKESFPLTVTSAQKNPTAFYLCASRPGGGGELFFGEGSRLTVL.

The chain links TRBV12-3 or TRBV12-4 to TRBJ2-4, with D maybe TRBD1 (5 bases). The ends were cut back, 1 base at V and 9 bases at J, with 10 bases in the middle. This CDR3 is built from 13 residues. In DNA form, the CDR3 reads TGTGCCAGCAGTTTAGTCTGGGGCGGCATTCAGTACTTC. Its protein product is CASSLVWGGIQYF.

This clonotype was recorded many times. This sequence joins TRBV20-1 and TRBJ2-2; 7 nucleotides align to TRBD2. Trimming took 3 bases from V and 5 from J; bases not matched to a gene: 6. The CDR3 extends over 14 amino acids. Germline V gene sequence: CDR1 DFQATT, CDR2 SNEGSKA (reference sequence). CDR3 in amino acids: CSASDSGETGELFF. CDR3 DNA: TGCAGTGCTAGTGACAGCGGGGAGACCGGGGAGCTGTTTTTT.

The sample holds many counts of this clonotype. V usage is TRBV29-1 and J usage is TRBJ2-1; weak D call: TRBD1 (6 bases). V was cut by 1 base and J by 5 bases, with 9 bases left in between. Germline assignment: CDR1 SQVTM and CDR2 ANQGSEA. The CDR3 is 13 amino acids. The CDR3 DNA follows: TGCAGCGTTGAAGGGACAGTTCACAATGAGCAGTTCTTC. Protein sequence: CSVEGTVHNEQFF.

This clonotype was seen a handful of times. The genes are TRBV28 and TRBJ1-3; tentatively, D is TRBD1 (5 bases). CDR1 is MDHEN, CDR2 SYDVKM, per germline. This CDR3 contains 15 residues. The V end was cut by 5 bases, the J end by 0 bases, with 11 bases between. As DNA, the CDR3 is TGTGCCAGCAGTACCGGGACCCTCTCTGGAAACACCATATATTTT. Protein product: CASSTGTLSGNTIYF.

This clonotype was counted only a few times. The gene calls are TRBV20-1 and TRBJ2-3; D might be TRBD2 (5 bases). The ends were cut back, 3 bases at V and 2 bases at J, with 18 bases in the middle. Germline V CDR1 and CDR2: DFQATT, SNEGSKA (reference sequence). This CDR3 is 16 amino acids long. The CDR3: CSASSVQRQLTDTQYF. The CDR3 DNA follows: TGCAGTGCTAGCTCGGTACAGCGGCAGCTCACAGATACGCAGTATTTT.

This clonotype was detected ten times or more. The rearrangement links TRBV20-1 to TRBJ1-2; D may be TRBD1 (5 bases). CDR1 DFQATT and CDR2 SNEGSKA come from the germline V gene (reference sequence). The CDR3 spans 14 residues. The V and J ends lost 1 base and 3 bases respectively, with 12 bases between them. CDR3 region: CSARVTDLYYGYTF. CDR3 nucleotides: TGCAGTGCTAGAGTGACAGACTTATACTATGGCTACACCTTC.

The CDR3 DNA is TGCAGTGCAAACAGGGGCCCAGGTGGAGGCTACACCTTC. Residues: CSANRGPGGGYTF. The genes are TRBV20-1 and TRBJ1-2, with TRBD1 matching 7 bases. Trimming removed 6 bases from V and 8 bases from J; junction bases left unmatched: 12. The germline V gene encodes CDR1 DFQATT and CDR2 SNEGSKA (reference sequence). The CDR3 loop spans 13 amino acids.

This clonotype came up many times. The rearrangement uses TRBV12-3 or TRBV12-4 and TRBJ1-5; the match to TRBD1 covers 7 bases. This CDR3 spans 17 amino acids. The V gene end was trimmed by 5 bases and the J gene end by 0 bases; junction bases not matched to a gene: 10. The CDR3 bases are TGTGCCAGCAGTCCGGGACAGAAAAGGTATAGCAATCAGCCCCAGCATTTT. Its translation: CASSPGQKRYSNQPQHF.

The rearrangement uses TRBV5-1 and TRBJ2-1; possibly TRBD1 or TRBD2 for D (7 bases each). Trimming cost V 3 bases and J 3 bases, with 16 bases left between them. The germline V gene encodes CDR1 SGHRS and CDR2 YFSETQ. This CDR3 contains 16 residues. DNA for the CDR3: TGCGCCAGCAGCTCGGCTCAGGGGGGGGACTACAATGAGCAGTTCTTC. It translates to CASSSAQGGDYNEQFF.

This clonotype has at least ten counts. The CDR3 sequence: CSANLATSGVYEQYF. CDR3 DNA: TGCAGCGCCAACCTGGCGACTAGCGGGGTGTACGAGCAGTACTTC. The chain links TRBV29-1 to TRBJ2-7; 11 positions match TRBD2. Germline values: CDR1 SQVTM, CDR2 ANQGSEA. CDR3 size: 15 residues. V lost 7 bases to trimming and J lost 4 bases; unmatched junction nucleotides: 12.

This clonotype was picked up many times. V gene TRBV12-3 or TRBV12-4 combines with J gene TRBJ2-3; a weak D match, TRBD2 (6 bases). This CDR3 region has 13 residues. Between the trimmed V and J ends, which lost 6 bases and 9 bases, there was a span of 16 bases. The CDR3 DNA reads TGTGCCAGCAGACCCGGGGGAAAAGGGACGCAGTATTTT. Its protein is CASRPGGKGTQYF.

This clonotype appeared a few times. This chain's CDR3 is CASSQPRDRGYEQYF. CDR3 in DNA: TGTGCCAGCAGCCAACCCCGGGACAGGGGCTACGAGCAGTACTTC. The V and J genes are TRBV27 and TRBJ2-7; 10 nucleotides match TRBD1. CDR1 and CDR2 from the germline V gene are MNHEY and SMNVEV (reference sequence). CDR3 size: 15 residues. The V and J ends lost 6 bases and 3 bases, in that order; junction bases with no gene match: 8.

J is TRBJ2-2 and V is TRBV2, with TRBD2 identical over 8 bases. The CDR3 has 16 amino acids. Germline CDR1 is SNHLY and CDR2 is FYNNEI. Trimming took 6 bases from V and 5 from J; bases not matched to a gene: 11. The DNA of the CDR3 is TGTGCCAGCAGCCTCGTCCGGGCGGGAGGAACCGGGGAGCTGTTTTTT. Translating gives CASSLVRAGGTGELFF.